The entry below gives a single T cell receptor beta chain sequence along with its context. 13 Jbeta primers and 60 Vbeta primers were used for the PCR. Only in-frame clones appear in the TCRdb table, and some are missing; sequencing was by immunoSEQ multiplex PCR. The sample has 25,000 or so clones, roughly three quarters seen once; the top ten hold around 4.5%. The CDR3 is made up of 11 amino acids. The ends were cut back, 4 bases at V and 11 bases at J, with 14 bases in the middle. The germline V gene encodes CDR1 SQVTM and CDR2 ANQGSEA. These data originate in a study of cytomegalovirus exposure and HLA in healthy donors.

The chain employs TRBV29-1 and TRBJ1-1; perhaps TRBD1 as D (5 bases). The clonotype originates from a male donor in good health and CMV-seronegative. Sequencing was carried out using PBMCs. CDR3 DNA: TGCAGCGTTGTGGCGGGGCGTAGGGCTTTCTTT. This gives the protein CSVVAGRRAFF.